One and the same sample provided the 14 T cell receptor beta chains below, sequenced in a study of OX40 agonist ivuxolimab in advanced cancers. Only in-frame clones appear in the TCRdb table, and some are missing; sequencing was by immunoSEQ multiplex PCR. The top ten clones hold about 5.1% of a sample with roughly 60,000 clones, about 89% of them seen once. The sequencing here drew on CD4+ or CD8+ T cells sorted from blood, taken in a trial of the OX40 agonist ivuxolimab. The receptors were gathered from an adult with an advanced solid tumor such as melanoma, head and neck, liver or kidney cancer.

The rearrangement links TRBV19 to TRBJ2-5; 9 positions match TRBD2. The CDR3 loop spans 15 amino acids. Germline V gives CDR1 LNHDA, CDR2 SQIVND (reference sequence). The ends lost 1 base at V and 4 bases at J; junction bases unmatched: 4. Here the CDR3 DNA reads TGTGCCAGTAGTATAGGAGGGACTAGCTTAGAGACCCAGTACTTC. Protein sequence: CASSIGGTSLETQYF.

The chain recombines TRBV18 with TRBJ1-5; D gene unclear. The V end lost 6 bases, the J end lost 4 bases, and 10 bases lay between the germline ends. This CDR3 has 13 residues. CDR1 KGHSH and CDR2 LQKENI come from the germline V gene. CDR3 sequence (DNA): TGTGCCAGCTCCCAGGAACAGAATCAGCCCCAGCATTTT. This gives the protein CASSQEQNQPQHF. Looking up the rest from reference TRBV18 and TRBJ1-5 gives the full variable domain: NAGVMQNPRHLVRRRGQEARLRCSPMKGHSHVYWYRQLPEEGLKFMVYLQKENIIDESGMPKERFSAEFPKEGPSILRIQQVVRGDSAAYFCASSQEQNQPQHFGDGTRLSIL.

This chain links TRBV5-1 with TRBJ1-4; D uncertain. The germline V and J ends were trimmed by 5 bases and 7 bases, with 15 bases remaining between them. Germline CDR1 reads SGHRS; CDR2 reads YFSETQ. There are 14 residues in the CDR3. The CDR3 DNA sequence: TGCGCCAGCAGTTACAGCCTCGGAGGTGAAAAACTGTTTTTT. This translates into CASSYSLGGEKLFF.

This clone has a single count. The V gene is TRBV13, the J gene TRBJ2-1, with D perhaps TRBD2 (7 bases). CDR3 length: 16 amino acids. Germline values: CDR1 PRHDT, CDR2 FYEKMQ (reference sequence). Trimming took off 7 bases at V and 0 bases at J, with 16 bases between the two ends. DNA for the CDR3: TGTGCCAGCACCCTGGGAGGGGGGGGCTCCTACAATGAGCAGTTCTTC. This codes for CASTLGGGGSYNEQFF. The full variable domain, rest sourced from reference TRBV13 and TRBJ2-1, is AAGVIQSPRHLIKEKRETATLKCYPIPRHDTVYWYQQGPGQDPQFLISFYEKMQSDKGSIPDRFSAQQFSDYHSELNMSSLELGDSALYFCASTLGGGGSYNEQFFGPGTRLTVL.

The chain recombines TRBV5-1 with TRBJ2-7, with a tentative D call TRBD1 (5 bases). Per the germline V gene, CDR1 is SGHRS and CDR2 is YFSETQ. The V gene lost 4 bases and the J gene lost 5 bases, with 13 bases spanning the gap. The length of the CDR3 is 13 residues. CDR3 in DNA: TGCGCCAGCAGCGAACCCCACAGGAACGAGCAGTACTTC. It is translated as CASSEPHRNEQYF.

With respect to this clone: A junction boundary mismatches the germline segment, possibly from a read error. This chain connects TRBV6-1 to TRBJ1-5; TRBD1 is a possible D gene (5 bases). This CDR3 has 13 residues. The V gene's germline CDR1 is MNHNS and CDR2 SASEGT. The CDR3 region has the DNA TGTGCCAGCAGGCGGGGGGGGAATCTGCCCCAGCATTTT. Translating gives CASRRGGNLPQHF.

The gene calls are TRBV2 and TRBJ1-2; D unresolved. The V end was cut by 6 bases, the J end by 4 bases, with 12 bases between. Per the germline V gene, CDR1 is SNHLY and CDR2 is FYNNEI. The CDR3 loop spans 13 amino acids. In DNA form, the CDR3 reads TGTGCCAGCAGGCCCTTATTTATCTATGGCTACACCTTC. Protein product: CASRPLFIYGYTF.

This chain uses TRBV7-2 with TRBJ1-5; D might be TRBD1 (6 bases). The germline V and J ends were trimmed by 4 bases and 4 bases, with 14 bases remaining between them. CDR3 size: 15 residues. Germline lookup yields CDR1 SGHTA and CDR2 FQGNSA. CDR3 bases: TGTGCCAGCAGCTGGAGGGGGGCTAAGAATCAGCCCCAGCATTTT. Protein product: CASSWRGAKNQPQHF.

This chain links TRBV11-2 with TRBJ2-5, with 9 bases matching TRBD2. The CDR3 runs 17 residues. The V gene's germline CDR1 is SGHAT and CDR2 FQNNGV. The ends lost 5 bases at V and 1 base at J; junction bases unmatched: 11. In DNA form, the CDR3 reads TGTGCCAGCAGCCCCAGGGTGACTAGCGGACCCCAAGAGACCCAGTACTTC. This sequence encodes CASSPRVTSGPQETQYF.

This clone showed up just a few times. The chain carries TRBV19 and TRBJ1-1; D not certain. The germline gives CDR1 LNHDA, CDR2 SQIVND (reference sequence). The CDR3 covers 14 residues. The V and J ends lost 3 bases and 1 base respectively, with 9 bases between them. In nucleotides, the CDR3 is TGTGCCAGTAGTATTCCCCCCGAGAACACTGAAGCTTTCTTT. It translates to CASSIPPENTEAFF.

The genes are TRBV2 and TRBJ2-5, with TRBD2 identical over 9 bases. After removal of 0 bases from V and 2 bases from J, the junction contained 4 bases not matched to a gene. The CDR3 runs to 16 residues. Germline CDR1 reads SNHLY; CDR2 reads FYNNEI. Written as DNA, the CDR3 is TGTGCCAGCAGTGAAGCGGGACTAGCTCCTCAAGAGACCCAGTACTTC. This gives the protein CASSEAGLAPQETQYF.

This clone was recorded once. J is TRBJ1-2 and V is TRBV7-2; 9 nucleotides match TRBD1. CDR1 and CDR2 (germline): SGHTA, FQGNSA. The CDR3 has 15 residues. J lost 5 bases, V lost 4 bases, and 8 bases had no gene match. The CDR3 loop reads CASSSSAGTGYGYTF. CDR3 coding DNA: TGTGCCAGCAGCTCGTCCGCCGGGACAGGGTATGGCTACACCTTC. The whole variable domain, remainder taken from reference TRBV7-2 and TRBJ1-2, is GAGVSQSPSNKVTEKGKDVELRCDPISGHTALYWYRQSLGQGLEFLIYFQGNSAPDKSGLPSDRFSAERTGGSVSTLTIQRTQQEDSAVYLCASSSSAGTGYGYTFGSGTRLTVV.

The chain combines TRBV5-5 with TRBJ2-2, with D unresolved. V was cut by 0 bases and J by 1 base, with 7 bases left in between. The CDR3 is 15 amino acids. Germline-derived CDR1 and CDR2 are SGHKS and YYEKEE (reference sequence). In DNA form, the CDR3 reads TGTGCCAGCAGCTTGGGACGGGTGAACACCGGGGAGCTGTTTTTT. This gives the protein CASSLGRVNTGELFF.

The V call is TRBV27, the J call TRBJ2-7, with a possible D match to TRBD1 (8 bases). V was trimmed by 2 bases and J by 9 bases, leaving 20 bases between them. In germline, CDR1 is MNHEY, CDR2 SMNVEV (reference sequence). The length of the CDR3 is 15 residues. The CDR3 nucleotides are TGTGCCAGCAGTTTAATAGGACAGGGAGGGCCCCGGCAGTACTTC. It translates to CASSLIGQGGPRQYF.